The present T cell receptor (beta chain) was sequenced within a study of regulatory T cells in long-lasting Graves disease. Whole-study results and caveats: Persistent disease was associated with favored TRBV28 usage and with favored use of TRBJ1-2 and TRBJ2-5.

For TCR beta, libraries came from iRepertoire HTBI primers and Arm-PCR of CDR3 regions. Each CDR3 protein gets one entry after TCRdb re-called the multiplex PCR reads with MiXCR. The data show around 480,000 distinct CDR3 sequences, more than 15% seen once. Regarding this clonotype: Its target is not known.

The time point is: newly diagnosed GD, antithyroid drugs for less than 3 months. RNA from PBMCs was the source of the TCR library. EDTA tubes were used for drawing approximately 9 milliliters of peripheral blood. The CDR3 covers 12 residues. Per the germline V gene, CDR1 is MNHNS and CDR2 is SASEGT. V lost 5 bases to trimming and J lost 4 bases, with 8 bases between them. These data also formed part of another study, on T cells in Graves' hyperthyroidism and ophthalmopathy.

The sample here was peripheral blood mononuclear cells (PBMCs), taken at new diagnosis, from a patient treated with antithyroid drugs. The V and J genes are TRBV6-1 and TRBJ1-1; D unresolved. This clonotype was sampled from a woman aged 40 to 65 with Graves disease. CDR3 residues: CASSNSITEAFF. The CDR3 DNA reads as TGTGCCAGCAGTAACTCTATCACTGAAGCTTTCTTT.